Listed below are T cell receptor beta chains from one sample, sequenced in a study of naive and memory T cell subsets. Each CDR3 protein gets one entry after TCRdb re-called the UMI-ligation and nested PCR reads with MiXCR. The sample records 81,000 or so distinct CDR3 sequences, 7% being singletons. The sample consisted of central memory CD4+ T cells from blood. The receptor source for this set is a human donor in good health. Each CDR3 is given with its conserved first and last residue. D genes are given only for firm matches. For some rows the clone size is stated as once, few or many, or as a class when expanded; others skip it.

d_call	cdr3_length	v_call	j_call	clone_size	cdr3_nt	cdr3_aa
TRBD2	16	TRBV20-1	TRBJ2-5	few	TGCAGTGCTAGAGCCGTGGCGGGAGGGTACCAAGAGACCCAGTACTTC	CSARAVAGGYQETQYF
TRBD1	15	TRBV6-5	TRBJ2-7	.	TGTGCCAGCAGTGCGACAGGGACAGGTCAATGGGAGCAGTACTTC	CASSATGTGQWEQYF
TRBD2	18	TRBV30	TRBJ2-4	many	TGTGCCTGGAGTGTAAAGCGGGGGGGAGTGTCAGCCAAAAACATTCAGTACTTC	CAWSVKRGGVSAKNIQYF
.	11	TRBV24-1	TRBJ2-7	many	TGTGCCCCGCGTAGGAGCTACGAGCAGTACTTC	CAPRRSYEQYF
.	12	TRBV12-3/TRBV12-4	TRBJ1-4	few	TGTGCCAGCAGTTTTTTGGGGGAAAAACTGTTTTTT	CASSFLGEKLFF
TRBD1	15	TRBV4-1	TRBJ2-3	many	TGCGCCAGCACCACGGGACAGGGGACGGACGATACGCAGTATTTT	CASTTGQGTDDTQYF
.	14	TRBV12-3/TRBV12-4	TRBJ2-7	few	TGTGCCAGCAGTCCCCAGTCTGGGCACCACGAGCAGTACTTC	CASSPQSGHHEQYF
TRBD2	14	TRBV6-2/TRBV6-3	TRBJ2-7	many	TGTGCCAGCAGTCTAGCGGGAGCTTCGAACGAGCAGTACTTC	CASSLAGASNEQYF
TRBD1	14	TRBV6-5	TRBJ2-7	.	TGTGCCAGCAGTTCGGGACAGGGGAATTACGAGCAGTACTTC	CASSSGQGNYEQYF
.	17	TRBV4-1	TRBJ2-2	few	TGCGCCAGCAGCCAAGGGGGTAAACTGGCGAACACCGGGGAGCTGTTTTTT	CASSQGGKLANTGELFF
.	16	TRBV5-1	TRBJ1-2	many	TGCGCCAGCAGCTTGGGCCTCAGTTGGACTTTATATGGCTACACCTTC	CASSLGLSWTLYGYTF
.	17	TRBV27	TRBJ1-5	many	TGTGCCAGCAGTTTAGAATGGGCGGGGAATAGCAATCAGCCCCAGCATTTT	CASSLEWAGNSNQPQHF
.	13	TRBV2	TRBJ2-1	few	TGTGCCACAACACGGGACTCCGGCGATGAGCAGTTCTTC	CATTRDSGDEQFF
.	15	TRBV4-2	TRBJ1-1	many	TGTGCCAGCAGCCAAGGTTTTGCGGATAACACTGAAGCTTTCTTT	CASSQGFADNTEAFF
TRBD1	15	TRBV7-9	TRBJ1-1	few	TGTGCCAGCAGCCCCCAACGACAGGGGTTGCCTGAAGCTTTCTTT	CASSPQRQGLPEAFF
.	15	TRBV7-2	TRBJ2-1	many	TGTGCCAGCAGCTTAGGTACCTCCACCGGCAATGAGCAGTTCTTC	CASSLGTSTGNEQFF
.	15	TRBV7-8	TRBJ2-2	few	TGTGCCAGCAGCATTGCTGGGGGGAACACCGGGGAGCTGTTTTTT	CASSIAGGNTGELFF
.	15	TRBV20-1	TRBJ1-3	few	TGCAGTGCTAGATCCGTGGACAGCTCTGGAAACACCATATATTTT	CSARSVDSSGNTIYF
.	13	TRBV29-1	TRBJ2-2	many	TGCAGCGTTGCTAAGGGGAATCCGGGGGAGCTGTTTTTT	CSVAKGNPGELFF
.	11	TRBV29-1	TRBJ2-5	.	TGCAGCGCCAATATTCAAGAGACCCAGTACTTC	CSANIQETQYF
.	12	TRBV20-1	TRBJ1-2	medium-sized	TGCAGTGCAACCCCCTACAAATATGGCTACACCTTC	CSATPYKYGYTF
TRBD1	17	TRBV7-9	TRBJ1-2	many	TGTGCCAGCAGCTTCCGAGGACAGGACGGCCCTAACTATGGCTACACCTTC	CASSFRGQDGPNYGYTF
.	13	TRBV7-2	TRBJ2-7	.	TGTGCCAGCAGCTCAGGGGCTTCCTACGAGCAGTACTTC	CASSSGASYEQYF
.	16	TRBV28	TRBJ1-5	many	TGTGCCAGCAGACAGTACAGGGTGGAGGGCAATCAGCCCCAGCATTTT	CASRQYRVEGNQPQHF
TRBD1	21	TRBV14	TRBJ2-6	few	TGTGCCAGCAGCCACCCTCCTCACAGGGGGCTAAAAAGCTCTGGGGCCAACGTCCTGACTTTC	CASSHPPHRGLKSSGANVLTF
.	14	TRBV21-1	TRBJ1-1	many	TGTGCCAGCAGCAAAGCCGCGCGGCCCACTGAAGCTTTCTTT	CASSKAARPTEAFF
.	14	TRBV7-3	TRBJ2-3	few	TGTGCCAGCAGCAGGAGCGGAGGTCGAGATACGCAGTATTTT	CASSRSGGRDTQYF
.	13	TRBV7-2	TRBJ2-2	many	TGTGCCAGCAGCTTAATTTCCGCCGGGGAGCTGTTTTTT	CASSLISAGELFF
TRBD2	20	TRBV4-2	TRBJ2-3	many	TGTGCCAGCAGCCAAAGGTGGGCTAGCGGGGTAACCCAGAGCACAGATACGCAGTATTTT	CASSQRWASGVTQSTDTQYF
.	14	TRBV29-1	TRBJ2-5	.	TGCAGCGTTGATTATCGGTCGACCCAAGAGACCCAGTACTTC	CSVDYRSTQETQYF
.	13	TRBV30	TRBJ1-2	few	TGTGCCTGGAGTGAAGCAGGGCACACGGGCTACACCTTC	CAWSEAGHTGYTF
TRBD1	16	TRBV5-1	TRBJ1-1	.	TGCGCCAGCAGCTTAATGGGACAGGGCGGTGGGACTGAAGCTTTCTTT	CASSLMGQGGGTEAFF
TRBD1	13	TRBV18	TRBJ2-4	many	TGTGCCAGCTCACCACCGGGACAGGACATTCAGTACTTC	CASSPPGQDIQYF
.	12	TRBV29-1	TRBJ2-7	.	TGCAGCGTTAGACCCGACGGGGTCGAGCAGTACTTC	CSVRPDGVEQYF
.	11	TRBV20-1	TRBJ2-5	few	TGCAGTGCTAGAGATAGACAGACCCAGTACTTC	CSARDRQTQYF
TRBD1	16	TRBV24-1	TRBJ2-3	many	TGTGCCACCAGTGATCCGGGACAGGGGGCCACAGATACGCAGTATTTT	CATSDPGQGATDTQYF
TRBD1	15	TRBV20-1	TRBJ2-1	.	TGCAGTGCTAATCACCGGGACAGGGGTTTCGATGAGCAGTTCTTC	CSANHRDRGFDEQFF
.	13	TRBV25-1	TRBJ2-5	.	TGTGCCAGCAGTGAATGGGTAGGGGGGACCCAGTACTTC	CASSEWVGGTQYF
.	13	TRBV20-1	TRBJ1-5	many	TGCAGTGCCGGAGGGGGGTCTGGACAGCCCCAGCATTTT	CSAGGGSGQPQHF
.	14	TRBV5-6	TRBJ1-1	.	TGTGCCAGCAGCGAGACAGAAGTATACAGTGAAGCTTTCTTT	CASSETEVYSEAFF